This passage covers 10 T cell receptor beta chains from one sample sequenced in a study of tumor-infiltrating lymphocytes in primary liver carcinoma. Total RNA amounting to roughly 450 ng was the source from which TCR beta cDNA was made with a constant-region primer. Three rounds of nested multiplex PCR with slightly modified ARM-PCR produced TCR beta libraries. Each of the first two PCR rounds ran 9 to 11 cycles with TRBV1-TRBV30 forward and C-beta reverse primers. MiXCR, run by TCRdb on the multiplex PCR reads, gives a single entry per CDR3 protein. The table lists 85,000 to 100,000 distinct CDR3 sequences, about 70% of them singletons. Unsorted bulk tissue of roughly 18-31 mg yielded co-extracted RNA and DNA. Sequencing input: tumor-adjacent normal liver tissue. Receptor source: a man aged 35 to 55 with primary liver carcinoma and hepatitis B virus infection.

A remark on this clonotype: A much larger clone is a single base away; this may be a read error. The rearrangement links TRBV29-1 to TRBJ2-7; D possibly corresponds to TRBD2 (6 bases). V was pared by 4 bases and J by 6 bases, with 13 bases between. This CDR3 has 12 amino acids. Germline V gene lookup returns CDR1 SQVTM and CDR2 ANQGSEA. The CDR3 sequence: CSVGTGDCEQYF. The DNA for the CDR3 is TGCAGCGTTGGGACTGGGGACTGCGAGCAGTACTTC.

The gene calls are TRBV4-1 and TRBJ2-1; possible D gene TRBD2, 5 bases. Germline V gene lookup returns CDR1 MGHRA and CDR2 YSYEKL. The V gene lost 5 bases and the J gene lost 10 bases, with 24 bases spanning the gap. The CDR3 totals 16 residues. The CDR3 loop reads CASSTTSGLGLGEQFF. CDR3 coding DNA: TGCGCCAGCAGCACAACCTCGGGATTAGGGTTGGGAGAGCAGTTCTTC.

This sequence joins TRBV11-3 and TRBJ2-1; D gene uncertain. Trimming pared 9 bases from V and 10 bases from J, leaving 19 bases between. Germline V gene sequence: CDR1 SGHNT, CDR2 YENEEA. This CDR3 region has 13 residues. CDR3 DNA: TGTGCCAGTAGCCCCCGTGGCAAGGGCGAGCAGTTCTTC. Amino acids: CASSPRGKGEQFF.

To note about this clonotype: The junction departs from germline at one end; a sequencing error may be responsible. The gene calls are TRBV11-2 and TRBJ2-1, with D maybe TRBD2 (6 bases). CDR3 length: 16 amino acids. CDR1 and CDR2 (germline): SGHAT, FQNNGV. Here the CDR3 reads CTSSLDIVLAMGEQFF. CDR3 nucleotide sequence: TGTACCAGCAGCTTGGATATCGTACTAGCCATGGGTGAGCAATTCTTC.

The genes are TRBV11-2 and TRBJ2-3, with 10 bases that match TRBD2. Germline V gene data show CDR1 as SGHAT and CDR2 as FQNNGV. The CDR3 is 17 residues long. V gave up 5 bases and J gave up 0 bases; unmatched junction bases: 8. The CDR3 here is CASSRQTSGFSTDTQYF. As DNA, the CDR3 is TGTGCCAGCAGCCGCCAGACTAGCGGGTTTAGCACAGATACGCAGTATTTT.

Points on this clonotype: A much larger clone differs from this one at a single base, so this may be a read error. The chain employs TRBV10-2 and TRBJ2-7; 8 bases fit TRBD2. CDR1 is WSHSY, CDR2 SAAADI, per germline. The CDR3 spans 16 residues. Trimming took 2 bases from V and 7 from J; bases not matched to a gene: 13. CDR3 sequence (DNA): TGCGCCAGCAGTGAGAGAGTAACGGGAGGGCACGGGGAGCAGTACTTC. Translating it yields CASSERVTGGHGEQYF.

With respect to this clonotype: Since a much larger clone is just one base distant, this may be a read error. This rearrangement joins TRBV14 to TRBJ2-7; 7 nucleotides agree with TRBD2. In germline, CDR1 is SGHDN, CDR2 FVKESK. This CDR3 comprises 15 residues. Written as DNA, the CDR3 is TGTACCAGCAGCCAGGGACTGGCGGGAGTGAAAGAGCAGTACTTC. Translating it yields CTSSQGLAGVKEQYF.

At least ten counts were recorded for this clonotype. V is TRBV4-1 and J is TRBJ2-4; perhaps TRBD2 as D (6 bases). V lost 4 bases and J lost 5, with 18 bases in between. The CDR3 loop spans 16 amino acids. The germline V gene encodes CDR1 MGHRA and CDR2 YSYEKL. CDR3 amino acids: CASSLGSAGQENIQYF. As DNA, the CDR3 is TGCGCCAGCAGCCTCGGATCAGCGGGCCAGGAAAACATTCAGTACTTC.

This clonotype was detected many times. CDR3 residues: CASSSRDTSYEQYF. The CDR3 DNA reads as TGTGCCAGCAGTTCCCGGGACACCTCCTACGAGCAGTACTTC. The chain is built from TRBV5-6 and TRBJ2-7, with D perhaps matching TRBD1 (6 bases). The V gene's germline CDR1 is SGHDT and CDR2 YYEEEE. V dropped 5 bases and J dropped 0 bases, with 12 bases sitting between them. The CDR3 consists of 14 residues.

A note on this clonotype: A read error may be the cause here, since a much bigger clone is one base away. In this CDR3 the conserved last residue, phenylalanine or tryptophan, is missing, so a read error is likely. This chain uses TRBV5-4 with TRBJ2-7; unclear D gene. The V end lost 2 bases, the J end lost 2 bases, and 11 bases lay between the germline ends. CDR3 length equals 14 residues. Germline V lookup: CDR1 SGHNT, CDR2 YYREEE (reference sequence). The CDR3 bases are TGTGCCAGCAGCTTAATAGAAACGGCCTACGAGCAGTACTCC. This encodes CASSLIETAYEQYS.